The clone carrying this T cell receptor beta chain was counted ten times or more. Antigen specificity is unknown. The sample originates from a study of T cells after yellow fever vaccination. In the study overall: Fractions of limited cellularity were prepared by means of SMART-Seq v4 Ultra Low Input.

Deletions cut 6 bases from V and 4 bases from J, with 4 bases between. This CDR3 region has 11 residues. Template-switching 5'RACE yielded the TCR cDNA; a universal primer site and UMIs were added in the process. From the 5' RACE reads, TCRdb called clonotypes with MiXCR, one entry per CDR3 protein. This table has approximately 610,000 distinct CDR3 sequences, less than 20% appearing once. Study conclusions and caveats: Subsequent booster samples again held most clones from primary vaccination (just under 98% CD4, nearly 90% CD8).

This receptor was identified in a man between 18 and 29 years old who received the YFV17D yellow fever vaccine. The V call is TRBV12-3 or TRBV12-4, the J call TRBJ1-3; D remains unclear. The starting material was PBMCs, obtained 5 days after the first yellow fever vaccination. In DNA form, the CDR3 reads TGTGCCAGCAGGGGGGGAAACACCATATATTTT. Protein sequence: CASRGGNTIYF.